Here is one T cell receptor (beta chain) with its context. Its antigen is still unknown. Base quality data are lacking; no much larger clone is found one base away. The data stem from a study of T cell responses to AZD1222 COVID-19 vaccine (dated by TCRdb to the early 2020s). For context, the study as a whole: AZD1222 recipients given second doses at about 4 weeks or at about 12 weeks were pooled, since spike-specific TCR depth and breadth were not found to differ between the two schedules. A total of approximately 240 trial participants underwent TCR sequencing, of whom 207 received two doses of AZD1222 and about 25 received two doses of the MenACWY control vaccine. Trial participants were enrolled by age into subgroups of 18-55, 56-69 and 70-plus years, and around 140, 26 and 57 TCR-sequenced participants, respectively, were included in these subgroups.

The sample's time point label is to be understood as: baseline before first vaccination. Vaccinee samples came from UK trials COV001 and COV002, including a single-blind randomized controlled phase 2/3 trial of AZD1222 (ChAdOx1 nCoV-19) in healthy adults. For TCRbeta chain sequencing, PBMC samples from trial participants were taken at day 0 and at day 28 after the second dose. The paper as a whole reports these results and caveats: Reportedly, almost half of the unique spike-specific TCRs recognized epitopes lying outside the regions that are mutated in the B.1.351 and B.1.1.7 variants. Conclusions about previously exposed vaccinees are limited because only six or seven AZD1222 recipients were SARS-CoV-2 seropositive at baseline. Because no day 14 peak-response samples were available, repertoires were characterized only after the peak T cell response. Participants were mostly white British and included more females than males, and it was suggested by the authors that clonal diversity may have been underestimated. After two AZD1222 doses, both the breadth and the depth of spike-specific TCRs were significantly higher than at day 0 and than in MenACWY recipients. The vaccine-associated CD4 TCRs covered the entire spike protein, and the dominant responses fell in regions 160-218 and 743-854. In the small 56-69-year group, the increase in depth fell short of significance, most likely because of low power.

The CDR3 regions of human TCRbeta chains were subjected to immunosequencing. The original methods were these. TCRs in the repertoires were compared against a reference library of SARS-CoV-2-specific TCRs that had been generated with the MIRA antigen-specificity platform. Breadth was defined as the fraction of unique TCRs that were SARS-CoV-2-associated. Depth was defined as the fraction of total T cells that were SARS-CoV-2-associated. Using the MIRA data, every spike-specific TCR was mapped to the spike region that the TCR reacted to and assigned to either a CD4 or a CD8 class. Log10-transformed breadth and depth values were compared by one-way ANOVA with Sidak's multiple comparisons tests. TCRdb re-hosts the immuneACCESS table, in-frame sequences only. Its copies lack some clones; in the studies checked, an unresolved V gene accounts for under half of them, and the cause for the rest is not known. That table is the source of V, J and clone size, and D and trimming were worked out from the DNA. Counted in this sample were 200,000 or so clones; approximately 94% of them appeared once. About 9% of the sample is held by the ten biggest clonotypes.

The cysteine opens and the phenylalanine closes a CDR3 of 16 amino acids. This entry keeps only the CDR3 DNA: 48 bases, framed from base 1. CDR1 and CDR2 were assigned from the germline V gene as SGHRS and YFSETQ. Trimming takes 4 bases off V and 5 bases off J; junction bases not matched to a gene: 11. The chain joins TRBV5-1 to TRBJ2-5; 10 nucleotides in the junction match TRBD2. The material sequenced was peripheral blood, taken on day 0 of AZD1222 vaccination. This sequence originates from an adult in good health. The CDR3 protein sequence reads: CASSVLLAGTRETQYF. The DNA reads as follows: TGCGCCAGCAGCGTCCTACTAGCGGGGACCCGGGAGACCCAGTACTTC.